Below are 32 T cell receptor beta chains sequenced from a single sample in a study of cytotoxic CD8 clonotypes in ibrutinib-treated CLL. Clones were read by immunoSEQ multiplex PCR, and TCRdb kept only the in-frame ones, dropping some. The table lists some 19,000 clones, roughly 80% of them singletons. Sequencing used PBMCs, obtained before ibrutinib treatment. These receptors were taken from a human donor with chronic lymphocytic leukemia.

The rearrangement joins TRBV5-5 to TRBJ2-7; D call uncertain. V lost 0 bases, J lost 2 bases, and 9 bases lay in between. From germline, CDR1 is SGHKS and CDR2 YYEKEE (reference sequence). The CDR3 has 14 residues. The CDR3 region is CASSLAFTPYEQYF. The CDR3 DNA is TGTGCCAGCAGCTTGGCGTTTACTCCCTACGAGCAGTACTTC. The variable domain in full, completed from reference TRBV5-5 and TRBJ2-7, reads DAGVTQSPTHLIKTRGQQVTLRCSPISGHKSVSWYQQVLGQGPQFIFQYYEKEERGRGNFPDRFSARQFPNYSSELNVNALLLGDSALYLCASSLAFTPYEQYFGPGTRLTVT.

This sequence joins TRBV6-1 and TRBJ2-7, with 11 bases lining up with TRBD2. The trim removed 2 bases at V and 4 bases at J, leaving 7 bases unmatched. CDR3 length equals 16 residues. Germline V lookup: CDR1 MNHNS, CDR2 SASEGT. This CDR3 is CASSEYLAGGLYEQYF. As DNA, the CDR3 is TGTGCCAGCAGTGAATACCTAGCGGGGGGCCTGTACGAGCAGTACTTC.

V and J are TRBV6-6 and TRBJ1-6; D is possibly TRBD1 (6 bases). This CDR3 comprises 15 residues. CDR1 is MNHNY, CDR2 SVGAGI, per germline (reference sequence). V was trimmed by 6 bases and J by 10 bases, leaving 19 bases between them. The CDR3 region has the DNA TGTGCCAGCAGGCGCACGGGGTCAGGGGTATCACCCCTCCACTTT. Protein: CASRRTGSGVSPLHF.

The J gene is TRBJ2-3, the V gene TRBV7-2, with TRBD2 identical over 9 bases. From germline, CDR1 is SGHTA and CDR2 FQGNSA. This CDR3 has 14 residues. Trimming cost V 2 bases and J 3 bases; bases outside gene matches: 0. The CDR3 loop reads CASSLLAGTDTQYF. For the CDR3, the DNA is TGTGCCAGCAGCTTACTAGCGGGGACAGATACGCAGTATTTT.

CDR3 coding DNA: TGTGCCAGCAGCTTAATCAGGGGGCGCGGAGCCCTCCACTTT. Its protein product is CASSLIRGRGALHF. This chain connects TRBV7-2 to TRBJ1-6, with TRBD1 matching over 8 bases. Germline CDR1 is SGHTA and CDR2 is FQGNSA. The CDR3 has 14 amino acids. V shed 2 bases, J shed 14 bases, and the junction held 8 bases outside the gene matches.

This chain's CDR3 is CASSATGGLAKNIQYF. CDR3 bases: TGTGCCAGCAGCGCCACAGGGGGTCTCGCCAAAAACATTCAGTACTTC. The chain joins TRBV9 to TRBJ2-4; 8 bases agree with TRBD1. There are 16 residues in the CDR3. Per germline, CDR1 SGDLS and CDR2 YYNGEE. Losses at the gene ends were 3 bases for V and 1 base for J; bases not matched to a gene: 6.

This chain connects TRBV27 to TRBJ1-1, with 8 bases lining up with TRBD1. CDR1 is MNHEY, CDR2 SMNVEV, per germline (reference sequence). The CDR3 runs 14 residues. The V gene end was trimmed by 4 bases and the J gene end by 10 bases; junction bases not matched to a gene: 11. CDR3 amino acids: CASSSKAGTGGAFF. The CDR3 DNA follows: TGTGCCAGCAGTTCAAAAGCTGGGACAGGCGGAGCTTTCTTT.

This rearrangement joins TRBV18 to TRBJ2-1; TRBD2 aligns across 11 bases. Trimming at V came to 5 bases and at J to 6 bases, leaving 6 bases not matched to a gene. CDR1 KGHSH and CDR2 LQKENI come from the germline V gene. This CDR3 region has 15 residues. CDR3 region: CASSETSGGFNEQFF. The CDR3 nucleotides are TGTGCCAGCTCAGAAACTAGCGGGGGTTTCAATGAGCAGTTCTTC.

The chain couples TRBV7-2 to TRBJ1-3; a weak D match, TRBD1 (6 bases). CDR1 and CDR2 (germline): SGHTA, FQGNSA. Trimming removed 5 bases from V and 4 bases from J, with 12 bases in between. This CDR3 has 14 residues. The CDR3 region is CASSPTGNGNTIYF. The CDR3 DNA reads as TGTGCCAGCAGCCCCACAGGGAACGGAAACACCATATATTTT.

The chain couples TRBV6-6 to TRBJ1-3; D is undetermined. CDR1 and CDR2 (germline): MNHNY, SVGAGI (reference sequence). V lost 6 bases and J 0 bases, leaving 9 bases between the germline ends. This CDR3 has 14 amino acids. CDR3 amino acids: CASREQVSGNTIYF. The CDR3 region has the DNA TGTGCCAGCAGAGAACAAGTCTCTGGAAACACCATATATTTT.

The chain links TRBV5-4 to TRBJ2-3; the D gene is possibly TRBD1 (5 bases). The CDR3 is 13 residues long. Trimming removed 8 bases from V and 0 bases from J, with 10 bases in between. The germline V gene has CDR1 SGHNT and CDR2 YYREEE (reference sequence). The CDR3 nucleotides read TGTGCCAGTACAGGTCCTAGCACAGATACGCAGTATTTT. Its protein product is CASTGPSTDTQYF.

The sample holds one count of this clone. The chain links TRBV30 to TRBJ1-2; D remains ambiguous. The CDR3 runs 12 residues. The germline V gene has CDR1 GTSNPN and CDR2 SVGIG (reference sequence). The ends were cut back, 2 bases at V and 8 bases at J, with 12 bases in the middle. This CDR3 reads CAWSPLMSGYTF. The DNA for the CDR3 is TGTGCCTGGAGTCCCCTTATGTCGGGCTACACCTTC.

The chain couples TRBV5-1 to TRBJ2-7; TRBD1 agrees at 7 bases. Trimming removed 0 bases from V and 6 bases from J; junction bases left unmatched: 3. This CDR3 is 13 amino acids long. Germline CDR1 SGHRS, CDR2 YFSETQ. The CDR3 protein is CASSLGDRAEQYF. CDR3 nucleotides: TGCGCCAGCAGCTTGGGAGACAGGGCCGAGCAGTACTTC. Together with reference TRBV5-1 and TRBJ2-7, the CDR3 gives the full variable domain: KAGVTQTPRYLIKTRGQQVTLSCSPISGHRSVSWYQQTPGQGLQFLFEYFSETQRNKGNFPGRFSGRQFSNSRSEMNVSTLELGDSALYLCASSLGDRAEQYFGPGTRLTVT.

The genes are TRBV30 and TRBJ1-4, with D possibly being TRBD1 (5 bases). The germline gives CDR1 GTSNPN, CDR2 SVGIG (reference sequence). CDR3 length: 16 amino acids. The V and J ends lost 1 base and 0 bases respectively, with 12 bases between them. CDR3 coding DNA: TGTGCCTGGAGTGGGGGGACCCAAGCAACTAATGAAAAACTGTTTTTT. Residues: CAWSGGTQATNEKLFF.

V gene TRBV29-1 combines with J gene TRBJ1-3; 7 bases map to TRBD1. Germline V CDR1 and CDR2: SQVTM, ANQGSEA. The CDR3 length is 14 residues. Germline trimming cut 7 bases from V and 0 bases from J; bases unmatched to any gene: 6. The CDR3 sequence is CSALTGSSGNTIYF. In DNA, the CDR3 is TGCAGCGCCTTGACAGGGAGCTCTGGAAACACCATATATTTT.

This clone appeared a few times. V and J are TRBV13 and TRBJ1-2; no clear D. The CDR3 is 13 amino acids. Germline CDR1 and CDR2: PRHDT and FYEKMQ (reference sequence). Trimming stripped 3 bases from V and 3 bases from J, with 8 bases between. In DNA, the CDR3 is TGTGCCAGCAGCTTCTCCAGATACTATGGCTACACCTTC. This codes for CASSFSRYYGYTF.

This clone has only one observation. J is TRBJ2-2 and V is TRBV21-1; the table names TRBD2, a call not compared with the DNA. TRBV21-1 is given as a pseudogene. The CDR3 runs 17 residues. CDR3 in amino acids: CASSKGWGGRTTGELFF. The CDR3 DNA sequence: TGTGCCAGCAGCAAAGGTTGGGGGGGGCGAACCACCGGGGAGCTGTTTTTT.

The V call is TRBV12-5, the J call TRBJ1-2; 8 bases are shared with TRBD1. V gave up 0 bases and J gave up 4 bases; unmatched junction bases: 1. In germline, CDR1 is LGHNT, CDR2 FRNRAP. The CDR3 is 14 residues long. The CDR3 protein is CASGLVTGVYGYTF. The CDR3 DNA reads as TGTGCTAGTGGTTTGGTGACAGGGGTCTATGGCTACACCTTC. Supplemented by reference TRBV12-5 and TRBJ1-2, the full variable domain reads DARVTQTPRHKVTEMGQEVTMRCQPILGHNTVFWYRQTMMQGLELLAYFRNRAPLDDSGMPKDRFSAEMPDATLATLKIQPSEPRDSAVYFCASGLVTGVYGYTFGSGTRLTVV.

This chain connects TRBV2 to TRBJ2-7; tentative D call: TRBD1 (6 bases). The CDR3 contains 13 residues. Germline-derived CDR1 and CDR2 are SNHLY and FYNNEI. Trimming removed 1 base at V and 5 bases at J, with 9 bases between. In nucleotides, the CDR3 is TGTGCCAGCAGTGAAGAATGGGGGCACGAGCAGTACTTC. As protein: CASSEEWGHEQYF.

This chain uses TRBV6-5 with TRBJ2-7; TRBD1 agrees at 7 bases. Germline trimming cut 6 bases from V and 5 bases from J; bases unmatched to any gene: 10. This CDR3 comprises 14 residues. CDR1 is MNHEY and CDR2 is SVGAGI in the germline V gene. The CDR3 DNA reads TGTGCCAGCAGCCGTGACAGGGTTGTGCACGAGCAGTACTTC. Protein sequence: CASSRDRVVHEQYF.

The chain uses TRBV19 and TRBJ2-3, with D perhaps being TRBD1 or TRBD2 (5 bases each). V gave up 3 bases and J gave up 8 bases, with 18 bases separating them. Germline V gene lookup returns CDR1 LNHDA and CDR2 SQIVND (reference sequence). This CDR3 is 15 amino acids long. CDR3 protein: CASSMGVSFGGTQYF. CDR3 nucleotides: TGTGCCAGTAGTATGGGGGTTTCTTTTGGCGGTACGCAGTATTTT.

The rearrangement uses TRBV5-1 and TRBJ2-2, with D tentatively TRBD1 (6 bases). Trimming removed 6 bases at V and 1 base at J, with 7 bases between. The germline V gene has CDR1 SGHRS and CDR2 YFSETQ. The CDR3 length is 13 residues. CDR3 DNA: TGCGCCAGCATGACAGGGAACACCGGGGAGCTGTTTTTT. Translated: CASMTGNTGELFF.

The chain joins TRBV19 to TRBJ2-7; 8 bases agree with TRBD1. This CDR3 spans 15 amino acids. Trimming removed 4 bases from V and 4 bases from J; junction bases left unmatched: 9. Germline V gives CDR1 LNHDA, CDR2 SQIVND (reference sequence). The CDR3 reads CASSTRGTGFYEQYF. The CDR3 nucleotides are TGTGCCAGTAGTACCCGAGGGACAGGTTTTTACGAGCAGTACTTC.

The chain links TRBV9 to TRBJ2-5; D might be TRBD1 or TRBD2, each matching 7 bases. CDR3 length: 16 amino acids. Germline CDR1 and CDR2: SGDLS and YYNGEE. The V and J ends lost 3 bases and 6 bases respectively, with 21 bases between them. CDR3 DNA sequence: TGTGCCAGCAGCGACAGCAGGGAGGGGGCGAGAAAGACCCAGTACTTC. Translation gives CASSDSREGARKTQYF. The full variable domain, completed using reference TRBV9 and TRBJ2-5, is DSGVTQTPKHLITATGQRVTLRCSPRSGDLSVYWYQQSLDQGLQFLIQYYNGEERAKGNILERFSAQQFPDLHSELNLSSLELGDSALYFCASSDSREGARKTQYFGPGTRLLVL.

J is TRBJ1-5 and V is TRBV19; D is unresolved. Deletions cut 8 bases from V and 0 bases from J, with 14 bases between. Germline CDR1 and CDR2: LNHDA and SQIVND (reference sequence). The CDR3 extends over 15 amino acids. The CDR3 reads CASRRGGGSNQPQHF. For the CDR3, the DNA is TGTGCCAGTCGGAGAGGTGGAGGTAGCAATCAGCCCCAGCATTTT.

The V gene is TRBV11-2, the J gene TRBJ2-3; D is uncertain. Trimming took off 3 bases at V and 0 bases at J, with 7 bases between the two ends. This CDR3 contains 14 residues. The germline V gene encodes CDR1 SGHAT and CDR2 FQNNGV. CDR3 amino acids: CASSLSKSTDTQYF. CDR3 nucleotide sequence: TGTGCCAGCAGCTTGTCAAAAAGCACAGATACGCAGTATTTT. Full variable domain (rest looked up from reference TRBV11-2 and TRBJ2-3): EAGVAQSPRYKIIEKRQSVAFWCNPISGHATLYWYQQILGQGPKLLIQFQNNGVVDDSQLPKDRFSAERLKGVDSTLKIQPAKLEDSAVYLCASSLSKSTDTQYFGPGTRLTVL.

This clone came up once. V usage is TRBV6-1 and J usage is TRBJ1-6; D remains ambiguous. Per germline, CDR1 MNHNS and CDR2 SASEGT. This CDR3 comprises 14 residues. Trimming removed 0 bases from V and 6 bases from J, with 6 bases in between. The DNA of the CDR3 is TGTGCCAGCAGTGAAGCCCCCCCTAATTCACCCCTCCACTTT. As protein: CASSEAPPNSPLHF.

This chain connects TRBV19 to TRBJ2-3; 10 bases match TRBD2. Trimming took 4 bases from V and 0 from J; bases not matched to a gene: 13. The CDR3 loop spans 19 amino acids. Looked up from germline, CDR1 is LNHDA and CDR2 is SQIVND (reference sequence). In DNA form, the CDR3 reads TGTGCCAGTAGTACCGATAGGACTAGCGGCCGTTCTAGCACAGATACGCAGTATTTT. Its translation is CASSTDRTSGRSSTDTQYF.

This chain joins TRBV6-1 and TRBJ2-3; 10 bases map to TRBD2. Trimming cost V 8 bases and J 1 base; bases outside gene matches: 3. The germline CDR1 and CDR2 sequences are MNHNS and SASEGT. The CDR3 runs 14 residues. DNA of the CDR3: TGTGCCAGCTTCCTAGCGGGGGGCACAGATACGCAGTATTTT. This gives the protein CASFLAGGTDTQYF.

V usage is TRBV2 and J usage is TRBJ2-2; either TRBD1 or TRBD2 may fit D (5 bases each). From germline, CDR1 is SNHLY and CDR2 FYNNEI. Trimming left V 2 bases short and J 2 bases short, with 18 bases between. This CDR3 has 18 residues. CDR3 coding DNA: TGTGCCAGCAGTGAAAGTCCACCCGGGGCACTTAACACCGGGGAGCTGTTTTTT. Amino acids: CASSESPPGALNTGELFF.

This rearrangement joins TRBV14 to TRBJ2-2, with D unclear. The CDR3 is 18 amino acids. V was trimmed by 0 bases and J by 0 bases, leaving 14 bases between them. Germline CDR1 reads SGHDN; CDR2 reads FVKESK. This CDR3 is CASSQDPRAFSNTGELFF. CDR3 DNA: TGTGCCAGCAGCCAAGATCCTAGGGCCTTTTCGAACACCGGGGAGCTGTTTTTT. The whole variable domain, filled in from reference TRBV14 and TRBJ2-2, reads EAGVTQFPSHSVIEKGQTVTLRCDPISGHDNLYWYRRVMGKEIKFLLHFVKESKQDESGMPNNRFLAERTGGTYSTLKVQPAELEDSGVYFCASSQDPRAFSNTGELFFGEGSRLTVL.

This chain connects TRBV9 to TRBJ1-1; no reliable D call. CDR1 is SGDLS and CDR2 is YYNGEE in the germline V gene. Between the trimmed V and J ends, which lost 0 bases and 0 bases, there was a span of 6 bases. The CDR3 is made up of 14 amino acids. The CDR3 spells CASSVDSLNTEAFF. The CDR3 DNA is TGTGCCAGCAGCGTAGACTCATTGAACACTGAAGCTTTCTTT.